This T cell receptor (beta chain) was found in a study of monozygotic twins with inflammatory bowel disease. Whole-study findings and limits: IBD patients, compared with healthy twins, shared fewer clonotypes with others (especially with disease activity). What may have added variability to patient repertoires is that immunosuppressive treatments differed.

Comment on this clonotype: What it recognizes is unknown.

TCRdb reprocessed the 5' RACE reads, keeping one entry per CDR3 protein, no DNA. This sample lists around 140,000 distinct CDR3 sequences; its ten largest clones have 1% to 1.5%. This CDR3 contains 15 residues. Germline assignment: CDR1 SGHTA and CDR2 FQGNSA. The TCR sequence derives from a human donor with ulcerative colitis or Crohn's disease, or a healthy co-twin of an affected twin (not recorded which). V is TRBV7-2 and J is TRBJ2-1; TCRdb's assignment of TRBD2 cannot be checked, as there is no DNA. Sample: blood. CDR3 amino acids: CASSSRTSGSAEQFF.